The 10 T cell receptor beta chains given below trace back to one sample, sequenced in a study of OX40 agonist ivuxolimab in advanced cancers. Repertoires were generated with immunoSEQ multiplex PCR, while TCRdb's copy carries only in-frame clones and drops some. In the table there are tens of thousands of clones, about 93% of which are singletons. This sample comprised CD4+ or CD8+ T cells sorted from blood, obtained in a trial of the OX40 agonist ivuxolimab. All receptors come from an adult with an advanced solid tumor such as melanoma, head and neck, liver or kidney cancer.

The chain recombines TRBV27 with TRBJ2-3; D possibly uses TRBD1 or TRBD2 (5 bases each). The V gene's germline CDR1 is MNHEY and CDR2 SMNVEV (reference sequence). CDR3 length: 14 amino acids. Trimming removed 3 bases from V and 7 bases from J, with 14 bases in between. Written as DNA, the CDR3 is TGTGCCAGCAGTTTGTGGGGGTCGGCTAATACGCAGTATTTT. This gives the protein CASSLWGSANTQYF.

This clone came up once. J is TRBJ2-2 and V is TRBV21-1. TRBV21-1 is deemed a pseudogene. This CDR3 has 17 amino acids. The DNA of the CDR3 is TGTGCCAGCAGCGCGGTACAGGGTTGGGAGGACACCGGGGAGCTGTTTTTT. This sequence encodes CASSAVQGWEDTGELFF.

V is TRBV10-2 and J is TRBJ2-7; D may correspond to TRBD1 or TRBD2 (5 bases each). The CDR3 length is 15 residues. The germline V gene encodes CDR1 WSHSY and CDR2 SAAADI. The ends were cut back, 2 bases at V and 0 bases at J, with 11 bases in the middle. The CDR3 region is CASSEGWGFSYEQYF. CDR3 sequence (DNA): TGCGCCAGCAGTGAGGGGTGGGGGTTCTCCTACGAGCAGTACTTC.

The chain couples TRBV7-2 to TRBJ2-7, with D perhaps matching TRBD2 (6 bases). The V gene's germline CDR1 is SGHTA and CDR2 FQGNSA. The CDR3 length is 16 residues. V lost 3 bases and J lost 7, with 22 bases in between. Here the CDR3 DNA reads TGTGCCAGCAGCTTCGGGGTCGGGGCGGGGACCGTGGAGCAGTACTTC. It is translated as CASSFGVGAGTVEQYF.

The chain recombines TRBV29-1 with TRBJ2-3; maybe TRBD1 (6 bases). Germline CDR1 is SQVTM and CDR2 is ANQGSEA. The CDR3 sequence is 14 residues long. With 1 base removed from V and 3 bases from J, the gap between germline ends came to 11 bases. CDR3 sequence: CSVEVGGKTDTQYF. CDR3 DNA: TGCAGCGTTGAAGTAGGGGGAAAGACAGATACGCAGTATTTT.

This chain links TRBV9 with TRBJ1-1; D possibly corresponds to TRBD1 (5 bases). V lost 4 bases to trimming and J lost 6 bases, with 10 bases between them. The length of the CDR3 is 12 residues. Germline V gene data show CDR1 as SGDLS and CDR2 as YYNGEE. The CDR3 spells CASSPGTAEAFF. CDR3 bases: TGTGCCAGCAGCCCCGGGACGGCTGAAGCTTTCTTT.

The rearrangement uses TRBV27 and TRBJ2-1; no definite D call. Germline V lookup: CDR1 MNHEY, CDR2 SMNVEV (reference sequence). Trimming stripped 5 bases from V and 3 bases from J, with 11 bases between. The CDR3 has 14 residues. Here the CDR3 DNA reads TGTGCCAGCAGTCCTCTAGGGCTCTACAATGAGCAGTTCTTC. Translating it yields CASSPLGLYNEQFF.

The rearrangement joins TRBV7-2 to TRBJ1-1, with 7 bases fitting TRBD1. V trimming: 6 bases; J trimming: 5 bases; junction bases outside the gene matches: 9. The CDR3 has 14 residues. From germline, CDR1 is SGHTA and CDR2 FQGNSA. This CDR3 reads CASSQTRGRTEAFF. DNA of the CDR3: TGTGCCAGCAGTCAGACCAGGGGGAGGACTGAAGCTTTCTTT.

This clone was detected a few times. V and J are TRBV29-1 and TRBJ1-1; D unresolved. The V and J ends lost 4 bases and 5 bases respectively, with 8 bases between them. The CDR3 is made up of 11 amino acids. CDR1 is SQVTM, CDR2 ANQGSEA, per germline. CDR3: CSVAAGTEAFF. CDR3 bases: TGCAGCGTTGCGGCGGGTACTGAAGCTTTCTTT.

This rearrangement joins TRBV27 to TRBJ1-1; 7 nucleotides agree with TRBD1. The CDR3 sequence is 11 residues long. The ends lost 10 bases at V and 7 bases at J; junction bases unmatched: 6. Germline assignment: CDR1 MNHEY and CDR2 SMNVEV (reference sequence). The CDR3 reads CATRGYDEAFF. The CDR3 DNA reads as TGTGCCACCAGGGGGTACGATGAAGCTTTCTTT.